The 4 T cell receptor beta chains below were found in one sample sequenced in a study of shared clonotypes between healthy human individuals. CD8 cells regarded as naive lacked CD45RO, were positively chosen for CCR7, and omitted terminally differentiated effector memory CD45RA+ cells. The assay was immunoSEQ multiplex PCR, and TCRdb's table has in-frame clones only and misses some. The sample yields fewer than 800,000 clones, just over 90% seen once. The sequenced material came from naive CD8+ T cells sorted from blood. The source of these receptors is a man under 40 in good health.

As DNA, the CDR3 is TGTGCCAGTAGCACGACCATTAGCGGGAGGTACGAGCAGTACTTC. Protein sequence: CASSTTISGRYEQYF. The V gene is TRBV19, the J gene TRBJ2-7, with 10 nucleotides matching TRBD2. CDR3 length: 15 amino acids. Germline CDR1 LNHDA, CDR2 SQIVND (reference sequence). Trimming cost V 6 bases and J 4 bases; bases outside gene matches: 9. Together with reference TRBV19 and TRBJ2-7, the CDR3 gives the full variable domain: DGGITQSPKYLFRKEGQNVTLSCEQNLNHDAMYWYRQDPGQGLRLIYYSQIVNDFQKGDIAEGYSVSREKKESFPLTVTSAQKNPTAFYLCASSTTISGRYEQYFGPGTRLTVT.

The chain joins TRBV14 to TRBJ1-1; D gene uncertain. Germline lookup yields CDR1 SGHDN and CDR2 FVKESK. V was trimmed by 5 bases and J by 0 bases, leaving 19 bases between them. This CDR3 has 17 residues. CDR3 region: CASSGRAASGLNTEAFF. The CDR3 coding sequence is TGTGCCAGCAGCGGACGGGCAGCCTCGGGATTGAACACTGAAGCTTTCTTT.

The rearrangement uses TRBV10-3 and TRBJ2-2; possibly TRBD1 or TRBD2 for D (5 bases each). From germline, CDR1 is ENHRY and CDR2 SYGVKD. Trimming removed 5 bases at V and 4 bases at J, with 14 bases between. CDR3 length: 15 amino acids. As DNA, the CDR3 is TGTGCCATCAGTACGGGGCTGAGGAGCACCGGGGAGCTGTTTTTT. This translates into CAISTGLRSTGELFF.

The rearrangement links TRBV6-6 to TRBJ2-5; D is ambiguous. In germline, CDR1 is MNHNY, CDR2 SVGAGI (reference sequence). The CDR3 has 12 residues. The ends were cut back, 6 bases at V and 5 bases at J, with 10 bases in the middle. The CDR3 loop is CASRDEGETQYF. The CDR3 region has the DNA TGTGCCAGCAGGGACGAAGGGGAGACCCAGTACTTC.